This T cell receptor beta chain appears in the sequencing data of a study of blood T cell repertoires in COVID-19. Assay used: immunoSEQ multiplex PCR; TCRdb lists only in-frame clones, some missing. The profile shows approximately 150,000 clones, around three quarters of them singletons. The CDR3 sequence is 16 residues long. The V gene's germline CDR1 is WNHNN and CDR2 SYGVQD (reference sequence). V gave up 6 bases and J gave up 5 bases; unmatched junction bases: 11. The receptor comes from a man aged 50 to 60 with acute or convalescent COVID-19. J is TRBJ2-5 and V is TRBV10-1; 11 bases are a match to TRBD2. The sample comprised peripheral blood. The CDR3 reads CASSPPTSGGRETQYF. CDR3 nucleotides: TGCGCCAGCAGCCCCCCAACTAGCGGGGGCAGGGAGACCCAGTACTTC.